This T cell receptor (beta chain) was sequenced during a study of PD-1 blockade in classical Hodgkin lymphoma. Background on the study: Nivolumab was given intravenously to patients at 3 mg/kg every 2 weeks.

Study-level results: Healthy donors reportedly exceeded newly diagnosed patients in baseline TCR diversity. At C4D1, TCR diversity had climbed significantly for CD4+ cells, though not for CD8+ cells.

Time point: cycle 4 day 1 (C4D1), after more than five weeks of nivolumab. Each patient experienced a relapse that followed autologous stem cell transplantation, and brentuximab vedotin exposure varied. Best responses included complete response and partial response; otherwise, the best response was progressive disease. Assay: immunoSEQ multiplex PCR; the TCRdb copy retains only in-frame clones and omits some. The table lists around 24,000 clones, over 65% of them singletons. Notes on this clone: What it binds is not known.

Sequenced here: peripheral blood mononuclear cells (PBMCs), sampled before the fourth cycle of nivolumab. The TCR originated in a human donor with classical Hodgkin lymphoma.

The DNA for the CDR3 is TGTGCCAGCAGCTTGGTAGGGGTCAGCACAGATACGCAGTATTTT. As protein: CASSLVGVSTDTQYF. This sequence joins TRBV5-6 and TRBJ2-3, with a tentative D call TRBD1 (5 bases). The V and J ends lost 0 bases and 0 bases respectively, with 8 bases between them. Germline loops: CDR1 SGHDT, CDR2 YYEEEE. There are 15 residues in the CDR3.